The rows below give T cell receptor beta chains drawn from one sample of a study of blood T cell repertoires in COVID-19. Sequenced by immunoSEQ multiplex PCR; TCRdb stores in-frame clones only, minus some. The table shows approximately 230,000 clones, with about nine tenths occurring only once. Sequenced: PBMCs or T cells enriched from blood (not recorded which). The source of these receptors is a man aged 40-55 years who had recovered from COVID-19. The CDR3 runs from the conserved cysteine through the conserved F or W. A D gene is named only where the DNA matches it firmly. The size entry is marked missing in some rows and otherwise reads once, few, many or a size class.

CDR3aa	CDR3nt	d_gene	abundance	j_gene	v_gene
CATSGNPLSYTF	TGTGCCACCTCGGGGAACCCGTTGAGCTACACCTTC	-	-	TRBJ1-2	TRBV6-5
CASRDRTYSNQPQHF	TGTGCCAGCAGAGACAGAACTTATAGCAATCAGCCCCAGCATTTT	-	once	TRBJ1-5	TRBV28
CASSPGPGLATDTQYF	TGTGCCAGCAGCCCAGGACCGGGACTAGCCACAGATACGCAGTATTTT	TRBD2	-	TRBJ2-3	TRBV7-3
CASSLAGTSTEAFF	TGCGCCAGCAGCTTGGCGGGGACATCCACTGAAGCTTTCTTT	-	-	TRBJ1-1	TRBV5-1
CASSPGQSYEQYF	TGTGCCAGCTCACCGGGACAGTCCTACGAGCAGTACTTC	TRBD1	-	TRBJ2-7	TRBV18
CASSSGGGGPQETQYF	TGTGCCAGCAGCTCCGGAGGGGGGGGCCCCCAAGAGACCCAGTACTTC	-	-	TRBJ2-5	TRBV5-4
CASSSSLAYNEQFF	TGTGCCAGCAGCTCCTCCCTAGCGTACAATGAGCAGTTCTTC	-	-	TRBJ2-1	TRBV7-7
CASRSGAHNYGYTF	TGTGCCAGCAGGTCAGGGGCCCATAACTATGGCTACACCTTC	-	-	TRBJ1-2	TRBV6-6
CASSLLGGNTGELFF	TGTGCCAGCAGCTTACTAGGGGGGAACACCGGGGAGCTGTTTTTT	-	-	TRBJ2-2	TRBV7-9
CASSVSGNNEQFF	TGTGCCAGCAGTGTCTCAGGCAACAATGAGCAGTTCTTC	-	-	TRBJ2-1	TRBV2
CASSLQKGQATYEQYF	TGCGCCAGCAGCCTCCAAAAGGGACAGGCGACCTACGAGCAGTACTTC	TRBD1	-	TRBJ2-7	TRBV4-1
CASSSTGEYNSPLHF	TGTGCCAGCAGCTCCACAGGGGAGTATAATTCACCCCTCCACTTT	TRBD1	-	TRBJ1-6	TRBV11-2
CASSTRDRGGTEAFF	TGTGCCAGCAGCACAAGGGACAGGGGGGGGACTGAAGCTTTCTTT	-	-	TRBJ1-1	TRBV21-1
CASSQGFTENTEAFF	TGCGCCAGCAGCCAAGGTTTTACAGAGAACACTGAAGCTTTCTTT	-	few	TRBJ1-1	TRBV4-1
CASWNRDANEKLFF	TGTGCCAGCTGGAACAGGGACGCTAATGAAAAACTGTTTTTT	-	-	TRBJ1-4	TRBV27
CASSYSGDRTYEQYF	TGTGCCAGCAGTTACTCTGGCGACAGGACCTACGAGCAGTACTTC	-	-	TRBJ2-7	TRBV6-5
CASSYARRLYGYTF	TGTGCCAGCAGTTATGCTAGACGGTTATATGGCTACACCTTC	-	-	TRBJ1-2	TRBV6-2/TRBV6-3
CASSLLRGGYGYTF	TGCGCCAGCAGCTTGCTGAGGGGAGGCTATGGCTACACCTTC	-	few	TRBJ1-2	TRBV5-1
CASTEIGRASGANVLTF	TGTGCCAGTACCGAGATAGGGAGGGCCTCTGGGGCCAACGTCCTGACTTTC	TRBD2	-	TRBJ2-6	TRBV19
CASSSRGKETQYF	TGTGCCAGCAGCTCCCGGGGGAAAGAGACCCAGTACTTC	-	-	TRBJ2-5	TRBV7-2
CASGGNQGWEYGYTF	TGTGCCAGCGGGGGGAACCAAGGCTGGGAATATGGCTACACCTTC	-	-	TRBJ1-2	TRBV28
CASSSSRTGEETQYF	TGTGCCAGCAGCTCGAGCCGCACAGGGGAAGAGACCCAGTACTTC	TRBD1	-	TRBJ2-5	TRBV7-3
CASSPSGVGTEAFF	TGTGCCAGCTCACCTTCAGGGGTAGGCACTGAAGCTTTCTTT	-	-	TRBJ1-1	TRBV18
CASSLAVDQPQHF	TGTGCCAGCAGCTTAGCTGTAGATCAGCCCCAGCATTTT	-	-	TRBJ1-5	TRBV7-2